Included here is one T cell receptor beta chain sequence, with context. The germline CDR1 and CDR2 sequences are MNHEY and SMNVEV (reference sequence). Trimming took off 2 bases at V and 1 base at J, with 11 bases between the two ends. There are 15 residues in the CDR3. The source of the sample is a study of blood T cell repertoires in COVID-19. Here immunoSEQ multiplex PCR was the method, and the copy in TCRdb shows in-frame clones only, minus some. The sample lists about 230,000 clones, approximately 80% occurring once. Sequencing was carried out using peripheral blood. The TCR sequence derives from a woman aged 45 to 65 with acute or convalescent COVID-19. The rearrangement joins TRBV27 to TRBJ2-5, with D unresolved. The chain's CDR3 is CASSLGQATQETQYF. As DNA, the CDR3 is TGTGCCAGCAGTTTAGGGCAGGCGACCCAAGAGACCCAGTACTTC.